This is a list of T cell receptor beta chains from one sample in a study of T cell repertoires in cytomegalovirus infection. MiXCR, run by TCRdb on the reads, gives a single entry per CDR3 protein. In the table there are 200,000 to 250,000 distinct CDR3 sequences, about 7% of which are singletons. Sequenced sample: PBMCs. The receptors here all came from a human donor in good health (CMV status not recorded). Some clones in this sample may be carry-over from other donors' samples. Each CDR3 is given with its conserved first and last residue. The D gene is left open where the match is weak. A clone size is listed for some rows: how often the clone was seen (once, few, many), or a class if it is expanded.

v_gene	abundance	j_gene	d_gene	CDR3aa	CDR3nt
TRBV19	many	TRBJ1-5	NA	CASSEGVMHLQPQHF	TGTGCCAGTAGTGAGGGAGTAATGCATCTTCAGCCCCAGCATTTT
TRBV12-3/TRBV12-4	many	TRBJ2-6	NA	CASSLTSSGANVLTF	TGTGCCAGCAGTCTAACTAGCTCTGGGGCCAACGTCCTGACTTTC
TRBV19	many	TRBJ1-6	NA	CAPTGGDFDNSPLHF	TGTGCCCCCACGGGGGGGGATTTTGATAATTCACCCCTCCACTTT
TRBV2	many	TRBJ2-1	NA	CASSERLGNEQFF	TGTGCCAGCAGTGAAAGACTAGGCAATGAGCAGTTCTTC
TRBV2	few	TRBJ2-1	TRBD1	CASSEARGQGRYNEQFF	TGTGCCAGCAGTGAAGCGCGCGGACAGGGAAGATACAATGAGCAGTTCTTC
TRBV24-1	many	TRBJ2-3	NA	CATSDPEGGSTDTQYF	TGTGCCACCAGTGATCCCGAAGGGGGGAGCACAGATACGCAGTATTTT
TRBV7-2	many	TRBJ2-2	NA	CASSWGGQSTGELFF	TGTGCCAGCAGCTGGGGCGGACAGTCGACCGGGGAGCTGTTTTTT
TRBV2	NA	TRBJ1-5	TRBD1	CASSEGTDNQPQHF	TGTGCCAGCAGTGAGGGGACAGACAATCAGCCCCAGCATTTT
TRBV6-1	many	TRBJ2-3	NA	CASSPLGRISTDTQYF	TGTGCCAGCAGTCCCTTGGGACGGATTAGCACAGATACGCAGTATTTT
TRBV29-1	many	TRBJ1-1	NA	CSGLTVMNTEAFF	TGCAGCGGTCTGACAGTAATGAACACTGAAGCTTTCTTT
TRBV28	many	TRBJ2-7	TRBD1	CASSFRTGDEQYF	TGTGCCAGCAGTTTCCGGACAGGGGACGAGCAGTACTTC
TRBV7-2	many	TRBJ2-7	NA	CASSYLGQNYEQYF	TGTGCCAGCAGCTACCTTGGACAGAACTACGAGCAGTACTTC
TRBV5-6	many	TRBJ1-1	NA	CASSSPEGAYTEAFF	TGTGCCAGCAGCTCCCCGGAGGGAGCGTATACTGAAGCTTTCTTT
TRBV7-2	many	TRBJ2-2	TRBD1	CASSAGTGGAGGELFF	TGTGCCAGCAGCGCCGGGACAGGGGGTGCGGGCGGGGAGCTGTTTTTT
TRBV5-4	many	TRBJ2-7	TRBD1	CASSHRGYEQYF	TGTGCCAGCAGCCACAGGGGGTACGAGCAGTACTTC
TRBV29-1	many	TRBJ2-2	TRBD1	CSVLGTGVNTGELFF	TGCAGCGTCCTCGGGACAGGGGTGAACACCGGGGAGCTGTTTTTT
TRBV4-2	many	TRBJ2-5	NA	CASSQEGTQYF	TGTGCCAGCAGCCAAGAGGGGACCCAGTACTTC
TRBV6-2/TRBV6-3	many	TRBJ1-4	NA	CASSSGTYEKLFF	TGTGCCAGCAGTTCCGGGACATATGAAAAACTGTTTTTT
TRBV10-3	NA	TRBJ1-5	NA	CAISVDSRDQPQHF	TGTGCCATCAGTGTAGACAGTCGAGATCAGCCCCAGCATTTT
TRBV7-9	many	TRBJ2-3	NA	CASTPAAGVADTQYF	TGTGCCAGCACCCCGGCGGCAGGGGTCGCAGATACGCAGTATTTT
TRBV7-8	many	TRBJ2-5	TRBD1	CASSPRRGQGIRETQYF	TGTGCCAGCAGCCCCCGTCGAGGACAGGGAATCAGGGAGACCCAGTACTTC
TRBV12-3/TRBV12-4	many	TRBJ2-3	TRBD2	CASSPTSGGQRVDTDTQYF	TGTGCCAGCAGTCCCACTAGCGGGGGCCAGCGGGTGGATACAGATACGCAGTATTTT
TRBV20-1	many	TRBJ2-5	TRBD2	CSARWGGETQYF	TGCAGTGCTAGGTGGGGGGGGGAGACCCAGTACTTC
TRBV12-5	many	TRBJ2-1	NA	CASGLGQSSYNEQFF	TGTGCTAGTGGTTTGGGGCAGAGCTCCTACAATGAGCAGTTCTTC
TRBV29-1	many	TRBJ2-7	NA	CSVDLAGTYEQYF	TGCAGCGTTGATTTGGCAGGGACCTACGAGCAGTACTTC
TRBV24-1	many	TRBJ2-1	TRBD2	CATSDVLAGSDNEQFF	TGTGCCACCAGTGATGTTCTAGCGGGGTCGGATAATGAGCAGTTCTTC
TRBV20-1	few	TRBJ1-1	TRBD1	CSAARTGDTEAFF	TGCAGTGCTGCCCGGACAGGGGACACTGAAGCTTTCTTT
TRBV7-8	many	TRBJ2-7	NA	CASSLAVAPGRDPYEQYF	TGTGCCAGCAGCTTAGCGGTGGCCCCAGGCCGGGATCCCTACGAGCAGTACTTC
TRBV12-3/TRBV12-4	many	TRBJ1-5	NA	CASTLSLGRNSNQPQHF	TGTGCCAGCACCTTATCTTTGGGGCGGAATAGCAATCAGCCCCAGCATTTT
TRBV5-1	NA	TRBJ1-1	TRBD1	CASSVGQSNTEAFF	TGCGCCAGCAGCGTGGGACAGTCCAACACTGAAGCTTTCTTT
TRBV5-1	many	TRBJ1-1	NA	CASRQRTASDTEAFF	TGCGCCAGCAGGCAACGGACCGCGTCGGACACTGAAGCTTTCTTT
TRBV13	NA	TRBJ2-2	NA	CASSLTERAFGGELLF	TGTGCCAGCAGCTTAACGGAGCGGGCCTTCGGCGGGGAGCTGCTTTTT
TRBV20-1	many	TRBJ2-7	TRBD2	CSAYGLGGQEQYF	TGCAGTGCCTACGGACTAGGCGGCCAGGAGCAGTACTTC
TRBV2	many	TRBJ1-1	NA	CASSVYSEAFF	TGTGCCAGCAGTGTGTATTCTGAAGCTTTCTTT
TRBV19	many	TRBJ1-1	NA	CASSIGGQRPGAFF	TGTGCCAGTAGTATTGGCGGACAGCGGCCTGGGGCTTTCTTT
TRBV4-3	many	TRBJ1-5	NA	CASSQDLAVPSNQPQHF	TGCGCCAGCAGCCAAGATTTGGCAGTTCCAAGCAATCAGCCCCAGCATTTT